A few counts support the clone carrying this TCR beta chain. Its specificity is not known. The CDR3 runs to 14 residues. Germline CDR1 is MDHEN and CDR2 is SYDVKM. Between the trimmed V and J ends, which lost 3 bases and 0 bases, there was a span of 7 bases. The data were taken from a study of T-cell memory formation after mild COVID-19. Sample barcodes and UMIs were carried by the TCR alpha and TCR beta cDNA libraries that 5'RACE generated with constant-segment primers. MiXCR, run by TCRdb on the 5' RACE reads, gives a single entry per CDR3 protein. The profile shows hundreds of thousands of distinct CDR3 sequences, 20% to 25% of them singletons. Study conclusions and caveats: Whether day 37 second-wave clones are SARS-CoV-2-specific was not confirmed.

The sequencing input was PBMCs or a T cell subset sorted from them (not recorded which). The gene calls are TRBV28 and TRBJ2-3, with D unclear. The source of this sequence is an adult woman who had mild COVID-19 (a few samples of this study predate the infection). Cell type and time point are not known. The CDR3 here is CASSLSRSTDTQYF. CDR3 bases: TGTGCCAGCAGTTTGTCCAGGAGCACAGATACGCAGTATTTT.